This T cell receptor beta chain was captured in a study of T cell responses to AZD1222 COVID-19 vaccine. Overall study results and limits: In the spike-specific TCR repertoire, nearly half reportedly target unmutated variant regions. Only five or six AZD1222 recipients were seropositive at baseline. Most donors were white British, females outnumbered males, and clonal diversity was possibly underestimated.

Germline V gene data show CDR1 as SGHDT and CDR2 as YYEEEE. The CDR3 consists of 11 residues. The germline V and J ends were trimmed by 0 bases and 10 bases, with 7 bases remaining between them. In regard to this clone: Its antigen is currently unknown.

Data came from immunoSEQ multiplex PCR; TCRdb stores just in-frame clones and leaves some out. The repertoire holds about 82,000 clones, with approximately 85% as singletons. Pooled samples include second doses given at about 4 or 12 weeks. This specimen was peripheral blood, taken 28 days after the second AZD1222 dose. The J gene is TRBJ1-1, the V gene TRBV5-6; no reliable D call. This receptor was identified in an adult who received the AZD1222 COVID-19 vaccine. The CDR3: CASSLGQGAFF. In nucleotides, the CDR3 is TGTGCCAGCAGCTTGGGGCAAGGAGCTTTCTTT.